Following are 10 T cell receptor beta chains from one sample sequenced in a study of response to subunit inactivated influenza vaccine. TCRdb reprocessed the RT-PCR reads via MiXCR and lists one record per CDR3 protein. The repertoire holds about 190,000 distinct CDR3 sequences, with under 15% as singletons. The material was CD8+ T cells sorted from PBMCs, obtained 4 to 6 days after vaccination. The receptors shown here come from a man aged 45-65 years who received an inactivated influenza vaccine.

This clonotype was found a few times. The chain uses TRBV3-1 and TRBJ1-4; no firm D call. The germline V gene encodes CDR1 LGHDT and CDR2 YNNKEL (reference sequence). This CDR3 spans 16 amino acids. V lost 5 bases and J lost 0, with 13 bases in between. The CDR3 here is CASSSTLPATNEKLFF. DNA of the CDR3: TGTGCCAGCAGCTCAACCCTCCCTGCAACTAATGAAAAACTGTTTTTT.

V is TRBV9 and J is TRBJ1-2; D remains unclear. Germline V CDR1 and CDR2: SGDLS, YYNGEE. The CDR3 extends over 19 amino acids. The V end was cut by 0 bases, the J end by 2 bases, with 23 bases between. CDR3 residues: CASSVDPIGRGVTNYGYTF. The CDR3 bases are TGTGCCAGCAGCGTAGACCCCATCGGGCGGGGAGTTACGAACTATGGCTACACCTTC.

This clonotype showed up just a few times. The gene calls are TRBV7-9 and TRBJ2-5; no definite D call. Trimming stripped 4 bases from V and 4 bases from J, with 10 bases between. The CDR3 is made up of 13 amino acids. CDR1 and CDR2 from the germline V gene are SEHNR and FQNEAQ (reference sequence). CDR3 nucleotides: TGTGCCAGCAGCTCAGCGCTACGAGAGACCCAGTACTTC. Its translation: CASSSALRETQYF.

The table lists this clonotype with many counts. The rearrangement links TRBV4-3 to TRBJ1-5, with a tentative D call TRBD1 (5 bases). V dropped 0 bases and J dropped 2 bases, with 14 bases sitting between them. The germline gives CDR1 LGHNA, CDR2 YSLEER. The CDR3 loop spans 17 amino acids. CDR3 sequence (DNA): TGCGCCAGCAGCCAAGAAGGGCTCTCGGGGGGCAATCAGCCCCAGCATTTT. Protein sequence: CASSQEGLSGGNQPQHF.

The genes are TRBV20-1 and TRBJ2-5, with a tentative D call TRBD1 (6 bases). Trimming stripped 4 bases from V and 1 base from J, with 7 bases between. Germline loops: CDR1 DFQATT, CDR2 SNEGSKA (reference sequence). The CDR3 totals 12 residues. The CDR3 loop is CSAMDSQETQYF. The CDR3 nucleotides read TGCAGTGCTATGGACAGCCAAGAGACCCAGTACTTC.

The chain has TRBV28 and TRBJ2-7; 9 positions match TRBD1. Germline V CDR1 and CDR2: MDHEN, SYDVKM. The CDR3 sequence is 14 residues long. The trim removed 8 bases at V and 6 bases at J, leaving 11 bases unmatched. The CDR3 spells CASQRDRALSEQYF. The CDR3 DNA is TGTGCCAGCCAAAGGGACAGGGCGTTAAGCGAGCAGTACTTC.

This rearrangement joins TRBV3-1 to TRBJ1-1; D remains ambiguous. With 0 bases removed from V and 3 bases from J, the gap between germline ends came to 17 bases. Germline CDR1 and CDR2: LGHDT and YNNKEL (reference sequence). The CDR3 has 17 residues. This CDR3 is CASSQDRPGLRDTEAFF. Here the CDR3 DNA reads TGTGCCAGCAGCCAAGATCGCCCCGGCTTGCGGGACACTGAAGCTTTCTTT.

Many counts were recorded for this clonotype. V and J are TRBV27 and TRBJ2-1; 15 bases are shared with TRBD2. The CDR3 consists of 18 residues. V gave up 6 bases and J gave up 0 bases; unmatched junction bases: 6. Germline CDR1 and CDR2: MNHEY and SMNVEV (reference sequence). The CDR3 protein is CASSRTSGGDSSYNEQFF. In DNA, the CDR3 is TGTGCCAGCAGCAGGACTAGCGGGGGGGACAGCTCCTACAATGAGCAGTTCTTC.

This clonotype was recorded a few times. This chain uses TRBV4-3 with TRBJ2-2; 9 bases align to TRBD1. With V trimmed by 2 bases and J by 7 bases, 2 bases remained unmatched. CDR3 length equals 14 residues. Germline assignment: CDR1 LGHNA and CDR2 YSLEER. CDR3: CASSQRQGGGELFF. CDR3 DNA sequence: TGCGCCAGCAGCCAACGACAGGGGGGCGGGGAGCTGTTTTTT.

A few counts support this clonotype. CDR3: CSARDLSGGAGEQYF. DNA of the CDR3: TGCAGTGCTAGAGATCTAAGCGGGGGGGCGGGGGAGCAGTACTTC. The chain joins TRBV20-1 to TRBJ2-7; 10 nucleotides match TRBD2. CDR1 and CDR2 (germline): DFQATT, SNEGSKA (reference sequence). This CDR3 has 15 residues. Trimming took 0 bases from V and 7 from J; bases not matched to a gene: 9.